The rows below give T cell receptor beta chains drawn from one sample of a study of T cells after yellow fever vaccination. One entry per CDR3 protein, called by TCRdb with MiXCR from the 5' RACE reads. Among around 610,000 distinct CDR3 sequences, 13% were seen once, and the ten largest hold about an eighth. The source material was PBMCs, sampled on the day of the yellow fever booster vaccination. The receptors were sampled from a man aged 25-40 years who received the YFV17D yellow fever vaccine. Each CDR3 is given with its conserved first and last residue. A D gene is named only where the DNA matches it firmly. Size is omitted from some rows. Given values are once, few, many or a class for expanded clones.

CDR3 DNA: TGTGCCAGTCTTTATCTAGGGGGCGGGGGTAGTGGATCCTACAATGAGCAGTTCTTC; CDR3 protein: CASLYLGGGGSGSYNEQFF; J gene: TRBJ2-1; D gene: NA; clone size: NA; CDR3 length: 19; V gene: TRBV28
CDR3 DNA: TGCAGTGCTAGCATCGACGGAAATAGCAATCAGCCCCAGCATTTT; CDR3 protein: CSASIDGNSNQPQHF; J gene: TRBJ1-5; D gene: NA; clone size: NA; CDR3 length: 15; V gene: TRBV20-1
CDR3 DNA: TGTGCCACCAGGAGGGGAGGGGGCACAGATACGCAGTATTTT; CDR3 protein: CATRRGGGTDTQYF; J gene: TRBJ2-3; D gene: TRBD2; clone size: NA; CDR3 length: 14; V gene: TRBV24-1
CDR3 DNA: TGTGCCAGCGGGGCGGCGGGAGCCACCCGGGAGACCCAGTACTTC; CDR3 protein: CASGAAGATRETQYF; J gene: TRBJ2-5; D gene: TRBD2; clone size: NA; CDR3 length: 15; V gene: TRBV7-2
CDR3 DNA: TGCGCCAGCAGCTTGGTTCAGTCTGGGGCCAACGTCCTGACTTTC; CDR3 protein: CASSLVQSGANVLTF; J gene: TRBJ2-6; D gene: NA; clone size: few; CDR3 length: 15; V gene: TRBV5-1
CDR3 DNA: TGTGCCAGCGGGGGACTAGCGAACTCCTACAATGAGCAGTTCTTC; CDR3 protein: CASGGLANSYNEQFF; J gene: TRBJ2-1; D gene: TRBD2; clone size: NA; CDR3 length: 15; V gene: TRBV7-9
CDR3 DNA: TGTGCCAGCAACCCAGGTTGGGATACGCAGTATTTT; CDR3 protein: CASNPGWDTQYF; J gene: TRBJ2-3; D gene: NA; clone size: few; CDR3 length: 12; V gene: TRBV7-2
CDR3 DNA: TGCAGTGCTAGAGAGCCTAGCGGGAGACCAGATACGCAGTATTTT; CDR3 protein: CSAREPSGRPDTQYF; J gene: TRBJ2-3; D gene: TRBD2; clone size: NA; CDR3 length: 15; V gene: TRBV20-1
CDR3 DNA: TGTGCCAGCAGCCAAGATAAGGGGCTAGGGGAGACCCAGTACTTC; CDR3 protein: CASSQDKGLGETQYF; J gene: TRBJ2-5; D gene: NA; clone size: few; CDR3 length: 15; V gene: TRBV3-1
CDR3 DNA: TGTGCCAGTAGTACCGGGACTAGCGCCGAGCAGTACTTC; CDR3 protein: CASSTGTSAEQYF; J gene: TRBJ2-7; D gene: TRBD2; clone size: NA; CDR3 length: 13; V gene: TRBV19
CDR3 DNA: TGTGCCAGCAGTTTATCCTCCCTTAGCGTTACCGGGGAGCTGTTTTTT; CDR3 protein: CASSLSSLSVTGELFF; J gene: TRBJ2-2; D gene: NA; clone size: NA; CDR3 length: 16; V gene: TRBV27
CDR3 DNA: TGTGCCAGCTCACCCGCGAGGGGCCGCTCCTACGAGCAGTACTTC; CDR3 protein: CASSPARGRSYEQYF; J gene: TRBJ2-7; D gene: NA; clone size: NA; CDR3 length: 15; V gene: TRBV18
CDR3 DNA: TGTGCCAGCAGCTTGGTGGTAGGGGGGATTGGGGAGTTCTTC; CDR3 protein: CASSLVVGGIGEFF; J gene: TRBJ2-1; D gene: NA; clone size: many; CDR3 length: 14; V gene: TRBV5-5
CDR3 DNA: TGTGCCAGCAGTGGTACCCAAGACGAGCAGTACTTC; CDR3 protein: CASSGTQDEQYF; J gene: TRBJ2-7; D gene: NA; clone size: NA; CDR3 length: 12; V gene: TRBV28
CDR3 DNA: TGTGCCAGCAGCTTCCCTACTAGCCAAGAGACCCAGTACTTC; CDR3 protein: CASSFPTSQETQYF; J gene: TRBJ2-5; D gene: NA; clone size: NA; CDR3 length: 14; V gene: TRBV5-6
CDR3 DNA: TGTGCCAGCAGTGATCCCTTAAGGTCCGGGGAGCTGTTTTTT; CDR3 protein: CASSDPLRSGELFF; J gene: TRBJ2-2; D gene: NA; clone size: NA; CDR3 length: 14; V gene: TRBV2
CDR3 DNA: TGCGCCAGCAGTGAGTCGTTTGGGACAGGGATATACAATGAGCAGTTCTTC; CDR3 protein: CASSESFGTGIYNEQFF; J gene: TRBJ2-1; D gene: TRBD1; clone size: NA; CDR3 length: 17; V gene: TRBV10-2
CDR3 DNA: TGTGCCAGCTCAGGACCGAATTCCTACGAGCAGTACTTC; CDR3 protein: CASSGPNSYEQYF; J gene: TRBJ2-7; D gene: NA; clone size: few; CDR3 length: 13; V gene: TRBV28
CDR3 DNA: TGTGCCATCAGTGCTAGCGGGGCGGGGACCCAGTACTTC; CDR3 protein: CAISASGAGTQYF; J gene: TRBJ2-5; D gene: TRBD2; clone size: NA; CDR3 length: 13; V gene: TRBV10-3
CDR3 DNA: TGTGCCAGCTCACCGAGACAGGGGGATCCCTACGAGCAGTACTTC; CDR3 protein: CASSPRQGDPYEQYF; J gene: TRBJ2-7; D gene: TRBD1; clone size: few; CDR3 length: 15; V gene: TRBV18
CDR3 DNA: TGTGCCAGCAGCCGAGAACTGGGCAGGAACAATGAGCAGTTCTTC; CDR3 protein: CASSRELGRNNEQFF; J gene: TRBJ2-1; D gene: NA; clone size: few; CDR3 length: 15; V gene: TRBV7-9
CDR3 DNA: TGTGCCAGCAGCTTAGTGGGGACAGGGGTCGCCGGGGAGCTGTTTTTT; CDR3 protein: CASSLVGTGVAGELFF; J gene: TRBJ2-2; D gene: TRBD1; clone size: many; CDR3 length: 16; V gene: TRBV7-8
CDR3 DNA: TGTGCCAGCAGAACTTGGGGGGCAGAGACCCAGTACTTC; CDR3 protein: CASRTWGAETQYF; J gene: TRBJ2-5; D gene: NA; clone size: NA; CDR3 length: 13; V gene: TRBV12-3/TRBV12-4
CDR3 DNA: TGTGCCAGCTCACCACTTGCGGCTAGCGGGACCCTGTTCTTC; CDR3 protein: CASSPLAASGTLFF; J gene: TRBJ2-1; D gene: TRBD2; clone size: few; CDR3 length: 14; V gene: TRBV18
CDR3 DNA: TGTGCCAGCAGCCCTGGTCCCTTAGATACGCAGTATTTT; CDR3 protein: CASSPGPLDTQYF; J gene: TRBJ2-3; D gene: NA; clone size: NA; CDR3 length: 13; V gene: TRBV3-1